The 28 T cell receptor beta chains below come from one sample, sequenced in a study of PD-L1 blockade in urothelial cancer. Sequenced by immunoSEQ multiplex PCR; TCRdb stores in-frame clones only, minus some. The top ten hold roughly 3.3% of the sample, which has more than 70,000 clones, around 90% seen once. Sample: PBMCs, taken around atezolizumab (anti-PD-L1) treatment. These receptors were taken from a man in his sixties with urothelial cancer.

This sequence joins TRBV30 and TRBJ2-1; the D gene is possibly TRBD2 (7 bases). This CDR3 region has 17 residues. Trimming pared 3 bases from V and 5 bases from J, leaving 23 bases between. Per germline, CDR1 GTSNPN and CDR2 SVGIG (reference sequence). CDR3 DNA sequence: TGTGCCTGGAGCGCAAGATGGGGGGGGCCTAGGGACAATGAGCAGTTCTTC. Amino acids: CAWSARWGGPRDNEQFF.

As concerns this clone: Mismatch with germline at one junction end may stem from a read error. The chain recombines TRBV18 with TRBJ2-7; 12 nucleotides align to TRBD2. CDR1 is KGHSH and CDR2 is LQKENI in the germline V gene. This CDR3 comprises 14 residues. The CDR3, as DNA: TGTGCCAGCTCTCCGGGACTAGCGGGCGGAAGTTCCGACTTC. Amino acids: CASSPGLAGGSSDF. Combining the CDR3 with reference TRBV18 and TRBJ2-7 gives the whole variable domain NAGVMQNPRHLVRRRGQEARLRCSPMKGHSHVYWYRQLPEEGLKFMVYLQKENIIDESGMPKERFSAEFPKEGPSILRIQQVVRGDSAAYFCASSPGLAGGSSDFGPGTRLTVT.

This clone has a single count. CDR3 DNA: TGTGCCAGCAGTGCCACAGGGGACTATGGCTACACCTTC. This encodes CASSATGDYGYTF. V gene TRBV2 combines with J gene TRBJ1-2; 7 positions agree with TRBD1. Germline V lookup: CDR1 SNHLY, CDR2 FYNNEI. The CDR3 extends over 13 amino acids. Trimming cost V 4 bases and J 3 bases; bases outside gene matches: 2.

The chain carries TRBV19 and TRBJ2-1, with D unresolved. CDR1 and CDR2 from the germline V gene are LNHDA and SQIVND (reference sequence). The V end lost 6 bases, the J end lost 4 bases, and 7 bases lay between the germline ends. The CDR3 has 12 amino acids. This CDR3 reads CASSERYNEQFF. Here the CDR3 DNA reads TGTGCCAGTAGCGAGAGGTACAATGAGCAGTTCTTC. The full variable domain, rest sourced from reference TRBV19 and TRBJ2-1, is DGGITQSPKYLFRKEGQNVTLSCEQNLNHDAMYWYRQDPGQGLRLIYYSQIVNDFQKGDIAEGYSVSREKKESFPLTVTSAQKNPTAFYLCASSERYNEQFFGPGTRLTVL.

The chain has TRBV29-1 and TRBJ2-3, with 8 bases aligning to TRBD2. Germline CDR1 SQVTM, CDR2 ANQGSEA. Trimming at V came to 6 bases and at J to 3 bases, leaving 11 bases not matched to a gene. The CDR3 is made up of 15 amino acids. The CDR3 DNA is TGCAGCGTGGAGTTTTGGCGGGAGGTAACAGATACGCAGTATTTT. Protein sequence: CSVEFWREVTDTQYF.

This sequence joins TRBV6-1 and TRBJ1-2; possibly TRBD1 for D (5 bases). CDR3 length: 14 residues. Germline loops: CDR1 MNHNS, CDR2 SASEGT. V was shortened by 5 bases and J by 3 bases, with 13 bases between the two germline ends. CDR3: CASSRVGLDYGYTF. In nucleotides, the CDR3 is TGTGCCAGCAGTAGGGTGGGGCTTGACTATGGCTACACCTTC.

This rearrangement joins TRBV28 to TRBJ2-4, with D possibly TRBD1 on 5 matching bases. Trimming took off 1 base at V and 4 bases at J, with 5 bases between the two ends. Germline CDR1 and CDR2: MDHEN and SYDVKM. This CDR3 is 13 amino acids long. CDR3 DNA: TGTGCCAGCAGTTTATACAGGAAAAACATTCAGTACTTC. As protein: CASSLYRKNIQYF.

The chain uses TRBV6-5 and TRBJ1-4; unclear D gene. V was cut by 2 bases and J by 6 bases, with 10 bases left in between. The CDR3 has 14 amino acids. Germline V gene lookup returns CDR1 MNHEY and CDR2 SVGAGI. The CDR3 sequence: CASSYQGSDEKLFF. In DNA form, the CDR3 reads TGTGCCAGCAGTTACCAAGGGAGCGATGAAAAACTGTTTTTT.

The V and J genes are TRBV10-2 and TRBJ1-4; D remains ambiguous. CDR1 WSHSY and CDR2 SAAADI come from the germline V gene. V gave up 0 bases and J gave up 8 bases, with 10 bases separating them. CDR3 length equals 14 residues. As DNA, the CDR3 is TGCGCCAGCAGTGAGTCGAGCGGAAAAGAAAAACTGTTTTTT. This translates into CASSESSGKEKLFF.

V usage is TRBV19 and J usage is TRBJ1-1, with 9 positions matching TRBD1. With V trimmed by 5 bases and J by 4 bases, 8 bases remained unmatched. CDR1 LNHDA and CDR2 SQIVND come from the germline V gene (reference sequence). The CDR3 runs 15 residues. The chain's CDR3 is CASSLWDRESTEAFF. The CDR3 bases are TGTGCCAGTAGTTTATGGGACAGGGAGAGCACTGAAGCTTTCTTT.

CDR3: CASSLTSGTRPNEQFF. The CDR3 DNA follows: TGTGCCAGCAGTCTGACCTCCGGGACTAGGCCTAATGAGCAGTTCTTC. J is TRBJ2-1 and V is TRBV27; 8 bases are a match to TRBD2. Trimming cost V 5 bases and J 7 bases; bases outside gene matches: 13. This CDR3 has 16 residues. Germline V gives CDR1 MNHEY, CDR2 SMNVEV (reference sequence).

The rearrangement links TRBV11-2 to TRBJ2-7; 12 bases are a match to TRBD2. The germline gives CDR1 SGHAT, CDR2 FQNNGV. This CDR3 region has 15 residues. Trimming took 2 bases from V and 4 from J; bases not matched to a gene: 3. The CDR3 protein is CASSLTTSGSYEQYF. The CDR3 DNA sequence: TGTGCCAGCAGCTTAACGACTAGCGGGAGTTACGAGCAGTACTTC.

This chain links TRBV27 with TRBJ2-5; the D is unclear. Germline loops: CDR1 MNHEY, CDR2 SMNVEV (reference sequence). Trimming stripped 6 bases from V and 5 bases from J, with 7 bases between. The CDR3 has 11 amino acids. CDR3 sequence reads: CASRRLETQYF. CDR3 sequence (DNA): TGTGCCAGCAGAAGACTTGAGACCCAGTACTTC.

The rearrangement uses TRBV5-4 and TRBJ1-2, with D possibly TRBD1 on 5 matching bases. CDR3 size: 14 residues. Trimming stripped 0 bases from V and 2 bases from J, with 8 bases between. The germline gives CDR1 SGHNT, CDR2 YYREEE (reference sequence). The chain's CDR3 is CASSLGGQNYGYTF. The CDR3 DNA reads TGTGCCAGCAGCTTGGGGGGCCAGAACTATGGCTACACCTTC.

This chain joins TRBV4-3 and TRBJ1-1; 9 bases map to TRBD1. Germline CDR1 LGHNA, CDR2 YSLEER. J was trimmed by 4 bases and V by 3 bases; bases with no gene match: 6. The CDR3 covers 15 residues. CDR3 DNA sequence: TGCGCCAGCAGCCACACTAAGACAGGGGGCACTGAAGCTTTCTTT. This codes for CASSHTKTGGTEAFF.

The chain recombines TRBV19 with TRBJ1-5, with 8 nucleotides matching TRBD1. Per the germline V gene, CDR1 is LNHDA and CDR2 is SQIVND (reference sequence). There are 14 residues in the CDR3. The J segment lost 2 bases and the V segment lost 7 bases, leaving 4 bases of the junction unmatched. The CDR3 here is CASNQGAGNQPQHF. CDR3 DNA sequence: TGTGCCAGTAATCAGGGGGCTGGCAATCAGCCCCAGCATTTT.

In DNA, the CDR3 is TGTGCCTGGAGTAGAGGGAACAATCAGCCCCAGCATTTT. Its protein is CAWSRGNNQPQHF. This chain links TRBV30 with TRBJ1-5; no definite D call. Germline CDR1 reads GTSNPN; CDR2 reads SVGIG (reference sequence). The CDR3 totals 13 residues. With 2 bases removed from V and 3 bases from J, the gap between germline ends came to 8 bases.

The V and J genes are TRBV10-1 and TRBJ2-2; no definite D call. The CDR3 has 13 amino acids. V shed 5 bases and J shed 1 base, with 5 bases lying between them. Germline values: CDR1 WNHNN, CDR2 SYGVQD (reference sequence). The chain's CDR3 is CASSSENTGELFF. CDR3 coding DNA: TGCGCCAGCAGTTCAGAGAACACCGGGGAGCTGTTTTTT.

The CDR3 nucleotides read TGTGCCAGCAGCGTAGAATTGGGGGCGTACGAGCAGTACTTC. It specifies CASSVELGAYEQYF. The rearrangement links TRBV9 to TRBJ2-7, with D possibly matching TRBD1 (6 bases). CDR1 is SGDLS, CDR2 YYNGEE, per germline. CDR3 length equals 14 residues. V was pared by 0 bases and J by 4 bases, with 11 bases between. The variable domain in full, completed from reference TRBV9 and TRBJ2-7, reads DSGVTQTPKHLITATGQRVTLRCSPRSGDLSVYWYQQSLDQGLQFLIQYYNGEERAKGNILERFSAQQFPDLHSELNLSSLELGDSALYFCASSVELGAYEQYFGPGTRLTVT.

This chain joins TRBV6-5 and TRBJ1-1; D might be TRBD1 (6 bases). Germline CDR1 is MNHEY and CDR2 is SVGAGI. The CDR3 length is 14 residues. Deletions cut 6 bases from V and 6 bases from J, with 17 bases between. The CDR3 spells CASRLGDTDSEAFF. CDR3 nucleotides: TGTGCCAGCAGGTTGGGGGACACCGATTCTGAAGCTTTCTTT.

The chain is built from TRBV18 and TRBJ1-5; a possible D gene is TRBD1 (5 bases). Germline V CDR1 and CDR2: KGHSH, LQKENI. With 6 bases removed from V and 4 bases from J, the gap between germline ends came to 10 bases. The CDR3 is 13 amino acids. CDR3: CASSTEANQPQHF. For the CDR3, the DNA is TGTGCCAGCTCGACAGAAGCAAATCAGCCCCAGCATTTT.

The gene calls are TRBV2 and TRBJ1-1; D perhaps matches TRBD1 (5 bases). This CDR3 comprises 13 residues. The V gene's germline CDR1 is SNHLY and CDR2 FYNNEI. The V and J ends lost 4 bases and 1 base respectively, with 7 bases between them. As DNA, the CDR3 is TGTGCCAGCAGTGCTGACAGGAACACTGAAGCTTTCTTT. This sequence encodes CASSADRNTEAFF.

The genes are TRBV27 and TRBJ2-1, with D possibly TRBD1 on 6 matching bases. The germline gives CDR1 MNHEY, CDR2 SMNVEV (reference sequence). V was cut by 6 bases and J by 2 bases, with 17 bases left in between. The CDR3 extends over 16 amino acids. This CDR3 reads CASRTGQTAAYNEQFF. The CDR3 DNA is TGTGCCAGCAGAACCGGACAGACGGCGGCCTACAATGAGCAGTTCTTC.

In its sample, this clone was seen once. The chain combines TRBV29-1 with TRBJ2-7, with TRBD1 matching over 8 bases. The CDR3 has 14 amino acids. V lost 5 bases and J lost 3; bases outside the gene matches: 9. Germline-derived CDR1 and CDR2 are SQVTM and ANQGSEA. The CDR3 nucleotides read TGCAGCGTTAACGGACAGGGAGGCCTCTACGAGCAGTACTTC. This translates into CSVNGQGGLYEQYF.

This chain joins TRBV19 and TRBJ1-5; TRBD1 matches at 8 bases. V gave up 7 bases and J gave up 0 bases; unmatched junction bases: 8. The CDR3 sequence is 16 residues long. Germline-derived CDR1 and CDR2 are LNHDA and SQIVND (reference sequence). The CDR3, as DNA: TGTGCCAGTAAACAGGGGGACGGGTATAGCAATCAGCCCCAGCATTTT. Amino acid sequence: CASKQGDGYSNQPQHF.

V gene TRBV21-1 combines with J gene TRBJ2-1; the DNA was not used to check the table's D call, TRBD2. TRBV21-1 is a recognized pseudogene. The CDR3 spans 18 residues. CDR3 in amino acids: CASSKITSGGAPYNEQFF. The CDR3 coding sequence is TGTGCCAGCAGCAAAATCACTAGCGGGGGGGCCCCCTACAATGAGCAGTTCTTC.

The chain employs TRBV5-1 and TRBJ2-5; TRBD1 might be the D (6 bases). The J call may be wrong; the DNA end is better matched by TRBJ2-7. The germline gives CDR1 SGHRS, CDR2 YFSETQ. The CDR3 extends over 15 amino acids. For the CDR3, the DNA is TGCGCCAGCAGCCTGGACGGGACACCCCTCTACGAGCAGTACTTC. Residues: CASSLDGTPLYEQYF.

This chain links TRBV9 with TRBJ2-2; 7 bases line up with TRBD1. CDR3 length: 16 amino acids. With 0 bases clipped from V and 6 bases from J, the junction kept 8 bases outside the gene matches. Germline values: CDR1 SGDLS, CDR2 YYNGEE. CDR3 residues: CASSVAVRGRSGELFF. CDR3 nucleotide sequence: TGTGCCAGCAGCGTAGCAGTTAGGGGGCGGTCCGGGGAGCTGTTTTTT.